This T cell receptor (beta chain) came from a study of post-analysis software for immune sequencing data. Findings and caveats of the study: Strong co-clustering by F measure was evident for samples that had been prepared in the same batch. When patients were compared with controls, 4 or 5 TRBV segments were more frequent, TRBV5-6, TRBV5-1 and TRBV20-1 among them. Multiple sclerosis patients showed significantly lower normalized Chao1 diversity than controls did.

This clonotype was seen more than once but under ten times. Antigen unknown. Trimming left V 6 bases short and J 2 bases short, with 14 bases between. The CDR3 is 15 residues long. Germline V gene sequence: CDR1 MNHEY, CDR2 SVGAGI. Unique molecular identifiers were built into the TCR beta cDNA libraries. TCRdb recomputed calls from the PCR reads with MiXCR, one row per CDR3 protein. The data contain 700,000 to 900,000 distinct CDR3 sequences, around 42% of them singletons. Sequencing input: blood. The receptor was derived from a girl between 5 and 17 years old with multiple sclerosis. The chain links TRBV6-5 to TRBJ2-1, with D perhaps TRBD2 (5 bases). The CDR3, as DNA: TGTGCCAGCAGCCAAGTCGAGGGCCCCTACAATGAGCAGTTCTTC. Protein product: CASSQVEGPYNEQFF.